In its sample, the clone carrying this TCR beta chain was seen many times. This record comes from a study of T cells in Graves' hyperthyroidism and ophthalmopathy. The TCR beta CDR3 regions underwent amplification using RNA transcripts as the source. During a first-round RT-PCR of the TCR CDR3, the HTBI primer set was used. TCRdb re-derived calls from the multiplex PCR reads in MiXCR, one entry per CDR3 protein. The repertoire holds 550,000 to 800,000 distinct CDR3 sequences, with around 16% as singletons. Sequencing was performed on blood. The TCR was taken from a man aged 45-60 years with Graves' hyperthyroidism.

The CDR3 DNA sequence: TGTGCCAGCAGTGAAGGAATGGTTAGCACAGATACGCAGTATTTT. It yields the protein CASSEGMVSTDTQYF. The chain recombines TRBV2 with TRBJ2-3, with unresolved D. Trimming shortened V by 1 base and J by 0 bases, and 8 bases separated the two germline ends. Germline assignment: CDR1 SNHLY and CDR2 FYNNEI. This CDR3 has 15 residues.